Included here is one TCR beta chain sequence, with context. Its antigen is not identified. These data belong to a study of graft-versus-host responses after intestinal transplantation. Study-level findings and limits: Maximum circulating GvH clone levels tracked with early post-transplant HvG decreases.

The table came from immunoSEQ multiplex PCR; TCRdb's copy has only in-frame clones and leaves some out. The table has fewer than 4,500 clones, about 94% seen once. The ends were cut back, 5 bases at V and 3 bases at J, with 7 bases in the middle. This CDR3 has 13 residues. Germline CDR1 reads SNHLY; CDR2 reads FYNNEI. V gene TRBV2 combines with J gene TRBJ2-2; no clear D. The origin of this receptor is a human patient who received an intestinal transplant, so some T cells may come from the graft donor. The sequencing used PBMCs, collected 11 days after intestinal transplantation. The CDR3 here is CASSPIDTGELFF. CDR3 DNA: TGTGCCAGCAGTCCCATAGACACCGGGGAGCTGTTTTTT.